Listed here are 10 T cell receptor beta chains from one sample, sequenced in a study of T cells expressing NK-cell markers. With the 5' RACE reads reprocessed, TCRdb shows one record per CDR3 protein and no DNA. Its listing shows about 260,000 distinct CDR3 sequences. Sequenced sample: blood T cells: a sorted CD56 or NKG2C T cell subset, CD4+ or CD8+ T cells, or bulk PBMC T cells (not recorded which). These receptors all come from a woman aged 18-70 years in good health.

This chain links TRBV4-3 with TRBJ2-1; TCRdb picks TRBD2, but there is no DNA to check that call. Germline-derived CDR1 and CDR2 are LGHNA and YSLEER. This CDR3 contains 16 residues. The CDR3 loop reads CASSQGRTTSYNEQFF.

The rearrangement joins TRBV7-9 to TRBJ2-6. The CDR3 covers 11 residues. Germline values: CDR1 SEHNR, CDR2 FQNEAQ (reference sequence). The CDR3 reads CVSSGANVLTF.

The chain uses TRBV9 and TRBJ2-6; TCRdb's assignment of TRBD1 cannot be checked, as there is no DNA. The CDR3 is made up of 16 amino acids. The germline gives CDR1 SGDLS, CDR2 YYNGEE. This CDR3 reads CASSPLGHTGANVLTF. Using reference TRBV9 and TRBJ2-6 for the parts outside the CDR3, the full variable domain is DSGVTQTPKHLITATGQRVTLRCSPRSGDLSVYWYQQSLDQGLQFLIQYYNGEERAKGNILERFSAQQFPDLHSELNLSSLELGDSALYFCASSPLGHTGANVLTFGAGSRLTVL.

The genes are TRBV20-1 and TRBJ2-1; without DNA, the TCRdb call of TRBD2 cannot be checked. The germline V gene has CDR1 DFQATT and CDR2 SNEGSKA (reference sequence). There are 18 residues in the CDR3. Here the CDR3 reads CSARAKGQWRDQYNEQFF.

The chain combines TRBV20-1 with TRBJ2-2. The CDR3 contains 11 residues. The germline CDR1 and CDR2 sequences are DFQATT and SNEGSKA (reference sequence). This CDR3 reads CSARGSGELFF.

The V gene is TRBV29-1, the J gene TRBJ2-5. The CDR3 sequence is 12 residues long. Germline CDR1 is SQVTM and CDR2 is ANQGSEA. The CDR3 spells CSVVGIQETQYF.

This chain links TRBV11-2 with TRBJ1-1; with no DNA, the TCRdb D assignment of TRBD1 cannot be verified. CDR1 is SGHAT and CDR2 is FQNNGV in the germline V gene. CDR3 size: 15 residues. The CDR3 protein is CASSSLQGRNTEAFF.

This chain connects TRBV5-4 to TRBJ2-1; TCRdb outputs TRBD1, but without DNA this stays unchecked. Germline CDR1 SGHNT, CDR2 YYREEE (reference sequence). The CDR3 has 14 amino acids. The chain's CDR3 is CASSSTGPYNEQFF.

This chain connects TRBV12-3 or TRBV12-4 to TRBJ1-5; TCRdb names TRBD1, which stays unverified in the absence of DNA. This CDR3 contains 16 residues. CDR3 region: CASSPNRGNSNQPQHF.

The rearrangement links TRBV6-2 or TRBV6-3 to TRBJ2-1; TCRdb lists TRBD1, though no DNA is available to test this call. This CDR3 contains 16 residues. CDR1 and CDR2 from the germline V gene are MNHEY and SVGEGT. CDR3 sequence reads: CASSYFGARGRNEQFF.